Listed here are 27 T cell receptor beta chains from one sample, sequenced in a study of OX40 agonist ivuxolimab in advanced cancers. Some clones are missing from TCRdb's copy, which holds only in-frame ones; the method was immunoSEQ multiplex PCR. The sample has tens of thousands of clones; about 88% are singletons. The sequences come from CD4+ or CD8+ T cells sorted from blood, collected in a trial of the OX40 agonist ivuxolimab. These receptors originate from an adult with an advanced solid tumor such as melanoma, head and neck, liver or kidney cancer.

As concerns this clone: A junction end diverges from the germline sequence, so it may reflect a read error. The chain couples TRBV29-1 to TRBJ2-2; no firm D call. The germline CDR1 and CDR2 sequences are SQVTM and ANQGSEA. The CDR3 covers 14 residues. The CDR3 sequence is CSVEGPSNTGELFF. CDR3 bases: TGCAGCGTAGAAGGTCCGTCGAACACCGGGGAGCTGTTTTTT.

The CDR3 nucleotides read TGTGCCAGCAGCCCGGGACAGGCAGCCTACAATGAGCAGTTCTTC. Translating it yields CASSPGQAAYNEQFF. V usage is TRBV7-9 and J usage is TRBJ2-1; 8 bases align to TRBD1. Germline-derived CDR1 and CDR2 are SEHNR and FQNEAQ (reference sequence). This CDR3 spans 15 amino acids. V was clipped by 5 bases and J by 2 bases; unmatched bases: 5.

DNA of the CDR3: TGTGCCAGCAGGGGGGGCGGGAGTGCCAAAAACATTCAGTACTTC. It codes for CASRGGGSAKNIQYF. The genes are TRBV6-1 and TRBJ2-4; D is perhaps TRBD2 (7 bases). The CDR3 spans 15 residues. Germline V gives CDR1 MNHNS, CDR2 SASEGT. V dropped 6 bases and J dropped 1 base, with 13 bases sitting between them.

This sequence joins TRBV27 and TRBJ2-5, with 8 nucleotides matching TRBD1. From germline, CDR1 is MNHEY and CDR2 SMNVEV (reference sequence). The length of the CDR3 is 15 residues. The ends lost 5 bases at V and 4 bases at J; junction bases unmatched: 9. The CDR3 nucleotides read TGTGCCAGCAGTCATCCGGGACAGGTAGGAGAGACCCAGTACTTC. Translating gives CASSHPGQVGETQYF.

This rearrangement joins TRBV19 to TRBJ2-5; D call uncertain. V lost 6 bases, J lost 4 bases, and 12 bases lay in between. The germline V gene encodes CDR1 LNHDA and CDR2 SQIVND (reference sequence). This CDR3 has 13 residues. CDR3 loop: CASRDQTRETQYF. The CDR3 DNA reads as TGTGCCAGTAGAGACCAGACCAGAGAGACCCAGTACTTC.

The chain has TRBV7-7 and TRBJ2-5; a weak D match, TRBD2 (5 bases). The V end lost 2 bases, the J end lost 5 bases, and 15 bases lay between the germline ends. Germline CDR1 reads SSHAT; CDR2 reads FNYEAQ (reference sequence). The CDR3 has 15 residues. The CDR3 DNA is TGTGCCAGCAGCTTAAATTTCGGGGTATTGGAGACCCAGTACTTC. Encoded protein: CASSLNFGVLETQYF.

The chain links TRBV19 to TRBJ2-7, with a tentative D call TRBD2 (5 bases). The V and J ends lost 3 bases and 3 bases respectively, with 9 bases between them. This CDR3 has 13 amino acids. Germline lookup yields CDR1 LNHDA and CDR2 SQIVND (reference sequence). CDR3 residues: CASSMQTNYEQYF. Written as DNA, the CDR3 is TGTGCCAGTAGTATGCAGACTAACTACGAGCAGTACTTC. Complete variable domain (other parts from reference TRBV19 and TRBJ2-7): DGGITQSPKYLFRKEGQNVTLSCEQNLNHDAMYWYRQDPGQGLRLIYYSQIVNDFQKGDIAEGYSVSREKKESFPLTVTSAQKNPTAFYLCASSMQTNYEQYFGPGTRLTVT.

This chain joins TRBV6-5 and TRBJ1-5, with 7 bases matching TRBD1. CDR3 size: 16 residues. The J segment lost 0 bases and the V segment lost 4 bases, leaving 6 bases of the junction unmatched. Germline CDR1 reads MNHEY; CDR2 reads SVGAGI. The CDR3 sequence is CASSSTGEVSNQPQHF. The CDR3, as DNA: TGTGCCAGCAGTTCCACAGGGGAGGTTAGCAATCAGCCCCAGCATTTT.

This chain uses TRBV2 with TRBJ1-1; D is unresolved. The CDR3 is 13 residues long. The germline CDR1 and CDR2 sequences are SNHLY and FYNNEI. Trimming took 2 bases from V and 4 from J, leaving 8 bases between them. The CDR3 protein is CASSEWQLTEAFF. The CDR3 DNA sequence: TGTGCCAGCAGTGAATGGCAGCTCACTGAAGCTTTCTTT.

The chain couples TRBV30 to TRBJ2-7; 7 positions agree with TRBD2. Per germline, CDR1 GTSNPN and CDR2 SVGIG (reference sequence). V was clipped by 5 bases and J by 6 bases; unmatched bases: 25. This CDR3 contains 18 residues. Here the CDR3 reads CAWDIRFRGGRFPPEQYF. The CDR3 region has the DNA TGTGCCTGGGATATCCGTTTTCGGGGCGGGAGATTTCCGCCCGAGCAGTACTTC.

V and J are TRBV5-4 and TRBJ1-1; 7 positions agree with TRBD1. The junction had 8 bases not matched to a gene; V was cut back by 5 bases and J by 1 base. The CDR3 is made up of 15 amino acids. Per the germline V gene, CDR1 is SGHNT and CDR2 is YYREEE (reference sequence). The CDR3 reads CASSRPGQANTEAFF. As DNA, the CDR3 is TGTGCCAGCAGTCGACCAGGACAGGCGAACACTGAAGCTTTCTTT.

This chain links TRBV28 with TRBJ2-1; 9 bases are shared with TRBD2. Germline-derived CDR1 and CDR2 are MDHEN and SYDVKM. The CDR3 is 15 amino acids. Trimming removed 2 bases from V and 6 bases from J; junction bases left unmatched: 5. CDR3 region: CASSLAGAGGNEQFF. The CDR3 DNA reads as TGTGCCAGCAGTTTAGCGGGAGCGGGGGGCAATGAGCAGTTCTTC.

This chain links TRBV27 with TRBJ2-1; TRBD2 agrees at 11 bases. Germline CDR1 and CDR2: MNHEY and SMNVEV (reference sequence). This CDR3 is built from 16 residues. J was trimmed by 0 bases and V by 5 bases; bases with no gene match: 3. CDR3 in amino acids: CASSGTSGSSYNEQFF. The CDR3 region has the DNA TGTGCCAGCAGTGGTACTAGCGGGAGCTCCTACAATGAGCAGTTCTTC.

This chain uses TRBV6-5 with TRBJ2-1; 7 bases agree with TRBD2. The CDR3 length is 14 residues. J was trimmed by 3 bases and V by 11 bases; bases with no gene match: 10. Germline V gene sequence: CDR1 MNHEY, CDR2 SVGAGI. CDR3 coding DNA: TGTGCCTGTACTAGCGCAGCGGGCTACAATGAGCAGTTCTTC. This encodes CACTSAAGYNEQFF.

V usage is TRBV30 and J usage is TRBJ1-1; no firm D call. Trimming shortened V by 1 base and J by 2 bases, and 8 bases separated the two germline ends. CDR1 is GTSNPN and CDR2 is SVGIG in the germline V gene (reference sequence). The CDR3 covers 13 residues. The CDR3 protein is CAWSGPANTEAFF. CDR3 DNA: TGTGCCTGGAGTGGGCCGGCCAACACTGAAGCTTTCTTT.

The table lists this clone with a few counts. V usage is TRBV10-3 and J usage is TRBJ2-7; D may be TRBD1 (5 bases). V was shortened by 3 bases and J by 6 bases, with 6 bases between the two germline ends. This CDR3 contains 11 residues. Germline V gene lookup returns CDR1 ENHRY and CDR2 SYGVKD. CDR3 sequence: CAISDRVEQYF. CDR3 bases: TGTGCCATCAGTGACAGGGTCGAGCAGTACTTC.

The V and J genes are TRBV6-5 and TRBJ1-2; a possible D gene is TRBD1 (5 bases). CDR1 MNHEY and CDR2 SVGAGI come from the germline V gene. This CDR3 region has 13 residues. V lost 6 bases and J lost 5, with 13 bases in between. The CDR3 DNA reads TGTGCCAGCAGCAGGACAATGTCGTATGGCTACACCTTC. Residues: CASSRTMSYGYTF.

The chain couples TRBV7-2 to TRBJ1-2, with 9 bases fitting TRBD1. This CDR3 is built from 16 residues. The germline V gene has CDR1 SGHTA and CDR2 FQGNSA. Trimming removed 5 bases from V and 4 bases from J; junction bases left unmatched: 11. The CDR3 reads CASSRQTQGAGYGYTF. In DNA, the CDR3 is TGTGCCAGCAGCCGGCAAACACAGGGGGCGGGCTATGGCTACACCTTC. Based on the CDR3 plus reference TRBV7-2 and TRBJ1-2, the full variable domain is GAGVSQSPSNKVTEKGKDVELRCDPISGHTALYWYRQSLGQGLEFLIYFQGNSAPDKSGLPSDRFSAERTGGSVSTLTIQRTQQEDSAVYLCASSRQTQGAGYGYTFGSGTRLTVV.

CDR3: CASSLGVSTDTQYF. The CDR3 bases are TGTGCCAGCAGCTTAGGTGTTAGCACAGATACGCAGTATTTT. This sequence joins TRBV11-2 and TRBJ2-3; D is undetermined. V was cut by 1 base and J by 0 bases, with 5 bases left in between. CDR3 size: 14 residues. Germline V gene data show CDR1 as SGHAT and CDR2 as FQNNGV.

The chain links TRBV5-6 to TRBJ1-1; 9 positions match TRBD1. The length of the CDR3 is 15 residues. Germline-derived CDR1 and CDR2 are SGHDT and YYEEEE. V dropped 3 bases and J dropped 6; count of bases not matched to a gene: 9. The CDR3 region is CASSSYGTGSAEAFF. Here the CDR3 DNA reads TGTGCCAGCAGCTCATACGGGACAGGGTCGGCTGAAGCTTTCTTT. The complete variable domain, with remaining parts taken from reference TRBV5-6 and TRBJ1-1, reads DAGVTQSPTHLIKTRGQQVTLRCSPKSGHDTVSWYQQALGQGPQFIFQYYEEEERQRGNFPDRFSGHQFPNYSSELNVNALLLGDSALYLCASSSYGTGSAEAFFGQGTRLTVV.

The chain links TRBV19 to TRBJ2-1; 12 bases match TRBD1. Germline CDR1 and CDR2: LNHDA and SQIVND (reference sequence). CDR3 length: 18 amino acids. V lost 9 bases and J lost 2; bases outside the gene matches: 14. The DNA for the CDR3 is TGTGCCAGCACTCGGGGGACAGGGGGCGGAGGGGCCTACAATGAGCAGTTCTTC. Residues: CASTRGTGGGGAYNEQFF.

The chain has TRBV6-6 and TRBJ2-7; 9 nucleotides match TRBD2. The CDR3 extends over 15 amino acids. V shed 2 bases and J 5 bases; nucleotides not matched to a gene: 7. Germline loops: CDR1 MNHNY, CDR2 SVGAGI (reference sequence). The CDR3 loop is CASSYGSSGTHEQYF. DNA for the CDR3: TGTGCCAGCAGTTACGGGTCTAGCGGGACCCACGAGCAGTACTTC.

In nucleotides, the CDR3 is TGTGCCAGCAGCCACCGCTCCGGGACAGGGGGCTACAATGAGCAGTTCTTC. Its translation is CASSHRSGTGGYNEQFF. The chain uses TRBV14 and TRBJ2-1; 11 positions match TRBD1. V lost 3 bases and J lost 3; bases outside the gene matches: 7. Germline CDR1 is SGHDN and CDR2 is FVKESK. There are 17 residues in the CDR3. Looking up the rest from reference TRBV14 and TRBJ2-1 gives the full variable domain: EAGVTQFPSHSVIEKGQTVTLRCDPISGHDNLYWYRRVMGKEIKFLLHFVKESKQDESGMPNNRFLAERTGGTYSTLKVQPAELEDSGVYFCASSHRSGTGGYNEQFFGPGTRLTVL.

This chain joins TRBV27 and TRBJ2-7, with TRBD2 matching over 10 bases. With 2 bases clipped from V and 5 bases from J, the junction kept 3 bases outside the gene matches. Germline V gene lookup returns CDR1 MNHEY and CDR2 SMNVEV (reference sequence). The CDR3 spans 14 residues. Written as DNA, the CDR3 is TGTGCCAGCAGTTTAGCTAGCGGGAGCAACGAGCAGTACTTC. It is translated as CASSLASGSNEQYF.

This clone was detected only a few times. CDR3 sequence (DNA): TGTGCCAGCAGCCAAACGGGACTAGCGGCGAACACCGGGGAGCTGTTTTTT. Protein: CASSQTGLAANTGELFF. The J gene is TRBJ2-2, the V gene TRBV9, with TRBD2 matching 11 bases. Germline-derived CDR1 and CDR2 are SGDLS and YYNGEE. V was pared by 4 bases and J by 0 bases, with 5 bases of the junction left unmatched. The CDR3 loop spans 17 amino acids.

The CDR3 region is CASSLGASGRGEETQYF. The CDR3 coding sequence is TGTGCCAGCAGCTTAGGGGCTAGCGGGAGGGGGGAGGAGACCCAGTACTTC. J is TRBJ2-5 and V is TRBV7-2, with 12 bases fitting TRBD2. V lost 1 base and J lost 5; bases outside the gene matches: 8. The germline V gene has CDR1 SGHTA and CDR2 FQGNSA. The CDR3 extends over 17 amino acids. Drawing the rest from reference TRBV7-2 and TRBJ2-5, the complete variable domain is GAGVSQSPSNKVTEKGKDVELRCDPISGHTALYWYRQSLGQGLEFLIYFQGNSAPDKSGLPSDRFSAERTGGSVSTLTIQRTQQEDSAVYLCASSLGASGRGEETQYFGPGTRLLVL.

This clone was detected a few times. The rearrangement joins TRBV27 to TRBJ2-7; 12 nucleotides agree with TRBD2. Germline-derived CDR1 and CDR2 are MNHEY and SMNVEV (reference sequence). This CDR3 region has 16 residues. V dropped 5 bases and J dropped 2; count of bases not matched to a gene: 7. CDR3 nucleotides: TGTGCCAGCAGTCTAAAGGGACTAGCGGGCACCTACGAGCAGTACTTC. It codes for CASSLKGLAGTYEQYF.